Listed here is a single T cell receptor (beta chain). Sequencing targeted TCR beta in blood CD8+ and CD4+ T cells. The study used treatment-naive patients who had stable or active relapsing-remitting disease as multiple sclerosis controls. TEMRA cells were enriched by FACS, and CD4+ and CD8+ T cells were negatively isolated. RNA totalling roughly 0.5 to 1 ug underwent reverse transcription with random hexamers. By means of immunoSEQ multiplex PCR, TCR beta CDR3 spanning 54 Vbeta and 13 Jbeta underwent amplification. TCRdb re-analysed the immunoSEQ multiplex PCR reads in MiXCR, keeping a single row per CDR3 protein. The sample records fewer than 350,000 distinct CDR3 sequences, 70% to 90% being singletons. This sample is part of a study of CD8 T cells in Susac syndrome. V dropped 7 bases and J dropped 6 bases, with 25 bases sitting between them. This CDR3 is built from 16 residues.

The sequencing sample was made of CD8+ T cells from PBMCs. This chain joins TRBV12-3 or TRBV12-4 and TRBJ2-7; D gene ambiguous. This sequence originates from a human donor with multiple sclerosis. The CDR3 sequence: CASTRWTDPPLGEQYF. CDR3 sequence (DNA): TGTGCCAGCACCCGATGGACGGACCCCCCTTTAGGCGAGCAGTACTTC.